A selection of T cell receptor beta chains follows, all from one sample in a study of cytotoxic CD8 clonotypes in ibrutinib-treated CLL. The data were produced by immunoSEQ multiplex PCR, yet TCRdb's version contains in-frame clones alone and is incomplete. The repertoire holds about 310,000 clones, 80% seen once, with 6.5% to 8% in the top ten. The sequencing here drew on PBMCs, taken before ibrutinib treatment. The receptors stem from a human donor with chronic lymphocytic leukemia. Both conserved end residues are part of each CDR3. Fields, in order: J gene, V gene, clone size, D gene, CDR3 DNA, CDR3 protein. D genes are given only for firm matches. Only part of the rows carry a size: once, few, many, or a class if the clone is expanded.

J: TRBJ1-3
V: TRBV29-1
size: .
D: TRBD1
DNA: TGCAGCGTTGAACGGTGGGACAGACGCCTTTTT
CDR3: CSVERWDRRLF

J: TRBJ2-6
V: TRBV9
size: .
D: TRBD2
DNA: TGTGCCAGCCAGAAGCGGGGCCTAGGCCCTGGGGCCAACGTCCTGACTTTC
CDR3: CASQKRGLGPGANVLTF

J: TRBJ2-7
V: TRBV7-8
size: .
D: .
DNA: TGTGCCAGCAGCTCATCCGCGGGCTACGAGCAGTACTTC
CDR3: CASSSSAGYEQYF

J: TRBJ2-3
V: TRBV29-1
size: .
D: .
DNA: TGCAGCGTTAAGTGGCAGGGGATCACAGATACGCAGTATTTT
CDR3: CSVKWQGITDTQYF

J: TRBJ2-5
V: TRBV27
size: .
D: TRBD1
DNA: TGTGCCAGCAGTTTGATTTCCCCAAGATTGGACAGGGAAGAGACCCAGTACTTC
CDR3: CASSLISPRLDREETQYF

J: TRBJ2-7
V: TRBV29-1
size: .
D: .
DNA: TGCAGCGTTGAACGCATTGGTAGCTCCTACGAGCAGTACTTC
CDR3: CSVERIGSSYEQYF

J: TRBJ1-3
V: TRBV5-4
size: .
D: .
DNA: TGTGCCAGCAGCTTGGGTAGAAACACCATATATTTT
CDR3: CASSLGRNTIYF

J: TRBJ2-7
V: TRBV30
size: .
D: .
DNA: TGTGCCTGGAGTATATCGGACTTTTCTACCTACGAGCAGTACTTC
CDR3: CAWSISDFSTYEQYF

J: TRBJ2-1
V: TRBV10-3
size: few
D: .
DNA: TGTGCCATCAGTCTAGGGAATGAGCAGTTCTTC
CDR3: CAISLGNEQFF

J: TRBJ2-2
V: TRBV11-2
size: .
D: TRBD2
DNA: TGTGCCAGCAGCTTAGAGGGACTAGCGGGAGGGTCCGGGGAGCTGTTTTTT
CDR3: CASSLEGLAGGSGELFF

J: TRBJ2-3
V: TRBV7-9
size: .
D: TRBD2
DNA: TGTGCCAGCAGCTTAGCAGTTCTCAGAGCGGGAGTGTATTTT
CDR3: CASSLAVLRAGVYF

J: TRBJ2-7
V: TRBV4-3
size: .
D: TRBD1
DNA: TGCGCCAGCAGCCGAGGGACAGGAGATTACGAGCAGTACTTC
CDR3: CASSRGTGDYEQYF

J: TRBJ2-7
V: TRBV18
size: .
D: TRBD2
DNA: TGTGCCAGCTCCCAGCGCGGGAGCACCTACGAGCAGTACTTC
CDR3: CASSQRGSTYEQYF

J: TRBJ2-7
V: TRBV4-2
size: .
D: .
DNA: TGTGCCAGCAGCCAGCCCAGGGGAACCTCCTACGAGCAGTACTTC
CDR3: CASSQPRGTSYEQYF

J: TRBJ1-1
V: TRBV5-4
size: .
D: .
DNA: TGTGCCAGCAGCTCCCCTCGCACAGGGAGGGTGACTGAAGCTTTCTTT
CDR3: CASSSPRTGRVTEAFF

J: TRBJ2-1
V: TRBV4-1
size: once
D: TRBD2
DNA: TGCGCCAGCAGCCAAAGGACAGCGGGAGGGCCGGATGAGCAGTTCTTC
CDR3: CASSQRTAGGPDEQFF

J: TRBJ1-5
V: TRBV7-6
size: once
D: .
DNA: TGTGCCAGCAGCTTACTGGGTAGCAATCAGCCCCAGCATTTT
CDR3: CASSLLGSNQPQHF

J: TRBJ1-2
V: TRBV27
size: .
D: .
DNA: TGTGCCAGCAGTTTATCTCCAGGGAGGACTGGCTACACCTTC
CDR3: CASSLSPGRTGYTF

J: TRBJ2-3
V: TRBV9
size: many
D: .
DNA: TGTGCCAGCAGCGTATTCGCGGAGGGCTCCGATACGCAGTATTTT
CDR3: CASSVFAEGSDTQYF

J: TRBJ2-1
V: TRBV28
size: .
D: .
DNA: TGTGCCTCCAATGAGGGACGGAGGACCTACAATGAGCAGTTCTTC
CDR3: CASNEGRRTYNEQFF

J: TRBJ2-2
V: TRBV7-9
size: .
D: .
DNA: TGTGCCAGCAGCCTACGCAGGGTCGAGGCCGGGGAGCTGTTTTTT
CDR3: CASSLRRVEAGELFF

J: TRBJ1-1
V: TRBV27
size: .
D: .
DNA: TGTGCCACCGGGATGGGGGGCGCTGAAGCTTTCTTT
CDR3: CATGMGGAEAFF